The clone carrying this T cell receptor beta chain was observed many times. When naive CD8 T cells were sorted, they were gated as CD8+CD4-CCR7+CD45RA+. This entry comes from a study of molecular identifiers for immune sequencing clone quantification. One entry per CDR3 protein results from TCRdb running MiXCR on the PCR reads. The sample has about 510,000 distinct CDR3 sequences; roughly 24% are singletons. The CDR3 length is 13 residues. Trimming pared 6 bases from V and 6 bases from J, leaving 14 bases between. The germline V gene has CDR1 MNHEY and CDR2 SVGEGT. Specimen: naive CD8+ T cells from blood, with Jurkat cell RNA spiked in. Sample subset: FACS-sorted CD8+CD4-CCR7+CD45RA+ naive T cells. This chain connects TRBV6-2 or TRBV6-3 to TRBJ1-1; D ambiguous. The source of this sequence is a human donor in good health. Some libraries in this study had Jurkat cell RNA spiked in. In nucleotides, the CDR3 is TGTGCCAGCAGACACGTCGGGGTAGCTGAAGCTTTCTTT. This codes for CASRHVGVAEAFF.